Listed here are 2 T cell receptor beta chains from one sample, sequenced in a study of shared clonotypes between healthy human individuals. The method was immunoSEQ multiplex PCR; TCRdb's version includes in-frame clones alone and lacks a portion of them. Of around 2.5 million clones listed, roughly 93% were seen once; the top ten hold around 0.37%. The sample consisted of naive CD4+ T cells from PBMCs. Subset defined: CD45RA+ positively selected. Receptors were obtained from a man aged 18 to 29 in good health. Some clones in this sample may be carry-over from other donors' samples.

This chain links TRBV5-4 with TRBJ2-7; 7 positions match TRBD2. There are 17 residues in the CDR3. Trimming at V came to 1 base and at J to 3 bases, leaving 13 bases not matched to a gene. Germline V CDR1 and CDR2: SGHNT, YYREEE (reference sequence). This chain's CDR3 is CASSLFGLREPLYEQYF. The CDR3 nucleotides are TGTGCCAGCAGCTTGTTTGGGTTGCGGGAGCCCCTCTACGAGCAGTACTTC.

The rearrangement joins TRBV19 to TRBJ1-1, with 10 positions matching TRBD1. The J segment lost 4 bases and the V segment lost 3 bases, leaving 5 bases of the junction unmatched. Germline loops: CDR1 LNHDA, CDR2 SQIVND (reference sequence). The CDR3 length is 15 residues. The chain's CDR3 is CASSIPGQGFTEAFF. CDR3 DNA: TGTGCCAGTAGTATTCCGGGACAGGGGTTCACTGAAGCTTTCTTT.